The 6 T cell receptor beta chains presented below share a single source sample, sequenced in a study of cytomegalovirus exposure and HLA in healthy donors (dated by TCRdb to the late 2010s). Library generation was performed with the immunoSEQ multiplex PCR assay. The multiplex PCR relied on a mix of 60 forward primers for TCR Vbeta segments and 13 reverse primers for TCR Jbeta segments. TCRdb provides this immuneACCESS table in a form limited to in-frame rearrangements. Some clones are lacking; in checked studies, under half of them reflect an unresolved V gene, and why the rest are absent is not known. The sample has more than 100,000 clones on record, 60% to 85% of them singletons. The top ten hold about 1.6% of the sample. Material: PBMCs. These receptor sequences come from a woman between 18 and 29 years old in good health and CMV-seronegative.

The chain joins TRBV10-3 to TRBJ1-1, with a tentative D call TRBD1 (6 bases). CDR1 is ENHRY and CDR2 is SYGVKD in the germline V gene. The CDR3 is made up of 13 amino acids. Trimming removed 4 bases from V and 6 bases from J, with 12 bases in between. The CDR3 coding sequence is TGTGCCATCAGTGGGACAGCCTGGGCTGAAGCTTTCTTT. Amino acids: CAISGTAWAEAFF.

This clone was detected only once. V is TRBV7-6 and J is TRBJ1-1; 9 bases are shared with TRBD1. The germline V gene encodes CDR1 SGHVS and CDR2 FNYEAQ. The J segment lost 3 bases and the V segment lost 2 bases, leaving 4 bases of the junction unmatched. This CDR3 is built from 15 residues. This chain's CDR3 is CASSLQTGGYTEAFF. The CDR3 DNA is TGTGCCAGCAGCTTACAGACAGGGGGATACACTGAAGCTTTCTTT.

This chain uses TRBV4-1 with TRBJ2-1; the D is unclear. The germline gives CDR1 MGHRA, CDR2 YSYEKL. The germline V and J ends were trimmed by 4 bases and 9 bases, with 13 bases remaining between them. This CDR3 is built from 13 residues. Here the CDR3 reads CASSPYISGEQFF. DNA of the CDR3: TGCGCCAGCAGCCCGTATATCTCGGGTGAGCAGTTCTTC.

The chain is built from TRBV6-1 and TRBJ2-7, with TRBD1 as a possible D gene (5 bases). Germline loops: CDR1 MNHNS, CDR2 SASEGT. Trimming pared 5 bases from V and 9 bases from J, leaving 11 bases between. The CDR3 consists of 11 residues. The CDR3 loop reads CASSLGQGQYF. The CDR3 DNA is TGTGCCAGCAGTCTTGGACAAGGGCAGTACTTC.

This rearrangement joins TRBV10-3 to TRBJ2-3, with D perhaps TRBD2 (6 bases). Germline-derived CDR1 and CDR2 are ENHRY and SYGVKD. V was clipped by 0 bases and J by 2 bases, with 12 bases between them. This CDR3 is built from 16 residues. The CDR3: CAISESTGDFTDTQYF. The CDR3 nucleotides read TGTGCCATCAGTGAGTCGACTGGGGACTTCACAGATACGCAGTATTTT.

The chain employs TRBV5-6 and TRBJ2-5; no clear D gene. Trimming pared 0 bases from V and 1 base from J, leaving 16 bases between. CDR1 SGHDT and CDR2 YYEEEE come from the germline V gene. The CDR3 contains 17 residues. The CDR3 bases are TGTGCCAGCAGCTTGGCCGTGACTCCAAAATCCCAAGAGACCCAGTACTTC. It translates to CASSLAVTPKSQETQYF. Drawing the rest from reference TRBV5-6 and TRBJ2-5, the complete variable domain is DAGVTQSPTHLIKTRGQQVTLRCSPKSGHDTVSWYQQALGQGPQFIFQYYEEEERQRGNFPDRFSGHQFPNYSSELNVNALLLGDSALYLCASSLAVTPKSQETQYFGPGTRLLVL.